The next 25 T cell receptor beta chains were all read from a single sample in a study of T cell repertoires in cytomegalovirus infection (dated by TCRdb to between 2019 and 2020). Sequencer: Illumina HiSeq 1500. TCRdb trimmed the raw reads at Q25, called clones with MiXCR and kept productive beta chains. Rows are combined by CDR3 protein, so each entry shows the most common genes and DNA. Here the sample has some 680,000 distinct CDR3 sequences; 35% to 45% occur a single time. The ten largest clones represent 2.5% to 3.5% of the sample. Specimen: PBMCs. The receptor set was obtained from a human donor in good health (CMV status not recorded). Some clones in this sample may be carry-over from other donors' samples.

To note about this clonotype: Sequence at one end of the junction differs from germline and may be a read error. The chain carries TRBV7-8 and TRBJ2-5, with D possibly TRBD2 on 6 matching bases. The length of the CDR3 is 13 residues. In germline, CDR1 is SGHVS, CDR2 FQNEAQ. The CDR3 loop is CASSIAEQETQYF. As DNA, the CDR3 is TGTGCCAGCAGCATAGCGGAACAAGAGACCCAGTACTTC.

This clonotype was found many times. The chain couples TRBV7-8 to TRBJ1-5; D is uncertain. V was cut by 7 bases and J by 2 bases, with 18 bases left in between. The germline V gene encodes CDR1 SGHVS and CDR2 FQNEAQ. This CDR3 region has 16 residues. The CDR3 reads CASIPEPVAGNQPQHF. The CDR3 DNA reads TGTGCCAGCATACCGGAACCCGTAGCGGGCAATCAGCCCCAGCATTTT. Together with reference TRBV7-8 and TRBJ1-5, the CDR3 gives the full variable domain: GAGVSQSPRYKVAKRGQDVALRCDPISGHVSLFWYQQALGQGPEFLTYFQNEAQLDKSGLPSDRFFAERPEGSVSTLKIQRTQQEDSAVYLCASIPEPVAGNQPQHFGDGTRLSIL.

This clonotype was counted a few times. CDR3 region: CASSLVTSDNEQFF. In nucleotides, the CDR3 is TGTGCCAGCAGCTTAGTGACTAGCGACAATGAGCAGTTCTTC. The J gene is TRBJ2-1, the V gene TRBV7-6, with 8 nucleotides matching TRBD2. Unmatched junction bases numbered 1, after V lost 1 base and J lost 5 bases. CDR3 length: 14 amino acids. The germline V gene has CDR1 SGHVS and CDR2 FNYEAQ. The full variable domain, rest sourced from reference TRBV7-6 and TRBJ2-1, is GAGVSQSPRYKVTKRGQDVALRCDPISGHVSLYWYRQALGQGPEFLTYFNYEAQQDKSGLPNDRFSAERPEGSISTLTIQRTEQRDSAMYRCASSLVTSDNEQFFGPGTRLTVL.

This clonotype appeared many times. CDR3 loop: CASSRGRTQYF. CDR3 nucleotide sequence: TGTGCCAGCAGTCGCGGTAGAACGCAGTATTTT. V gene TRBV12-3 or TRBV12-4 combines with J gene TRBJ2-3; no firm D call. V was clipped by 5 bases and J by 9 bases, with 9 bases between them. This CDR3 has 11 amino acids.

This chain links TRBV19 with TRBJ1-1; tentatively, D is TRBD1 (5 bases). CDR1 and CDR2 from the germline V gene are LNHDA and SQIVND (reference sequence). This CDR3 is 13 amino acids long. Trimming removed 2 bases at V and 5 bases at J, with 9 bases between. This CDR3 reads CASSINEGTEAFF. Here the CDR3 DNA reads TGTGCCAGTAGTATAAACGAGGGGACTGAAGCTTTCTTT.

This clonotype was recorded a few times. This chain links TRBV3-1 with TRBJ2-7; D not resolved. Germline V gives CDR1 LGHDT, CDR2 YNNKEL (reference sequence). V shed 4 bases and J shed 2 bases, with 15 bases lying between them. The CDR3 has 15 amino acids. CDR3 DNA sequence: TGTGCCAGCAGCCTTCGTGGCGTAGTCCCCTACGAGCAGTACTTC. Translated, it gives CASSLRGVVPYEQYF.

This clonotype showed up just a few times. The chain links TRBV6-5 to TRBJ2-3; 7 bases map to TRBD1. J gave up 2 bases and V 0 bases, and 2 bases lay outside the gene matches. Germline lookup yields CDR1 MNHEY and CDR2 SVGAGI. The CDR3 sequence is 15 residues long. CDR3 region: CASSYSTGTTDTQYF. CDR3 nucleotide sequence: TGTGCCAGCAGTTACTCGACAGGGACCACAGATACGCAGTATTTT.

A few counts support this clonotype. The gene calls are TRBV24-1 and TRBJ2-5; maybe TRBD1 (6 bases). V was clipped by 2 bases and J by 2 bases, with 11 bases between them. CDR1 and CDR2 (germline): KGHDR, SFDVKD. This CDR3 comprises 15 residues. CDR3 amino acids: CATSDSYRVQETQYF. The CDR3 bases are TGTGCCACCAGTGATTCCTACAGGGTGCAAGAGACCCAGTACTTC.

This clonotype was counted between two and nine times. V and J are TRBV29-1 and TRBJ2-3, with a possible D match to TRBD1 (6 bases). CDR1 is SQVTM, CDR2 ANQGSEA, per germline. V shed 7 bases and J shed 0 bases, with 14 bases lying between them. The CDR3 is made up of 14 amino acids. CDR3 DNA: TGCAGCGCTTCAACAGGGACCAGCACAGATACGCAGTATTTT. It translates to CSASTGTSTDTQYF.

A note on this clonotype: The conserved phenylalanine or tryptophan normally closing the CDR3 is absent here, so this likely arose from a read error. The chain combines TRBV5-4 with TRBJ1-2, with a weak D call TRBD1 (6 bases). The CDR3 loop spans 15 amino acids. The germline gives CDR1 SGHNT, CDR2 YYREEE (reference sequence). V lost 0 bases and J 8 bases, leaving 17 bases between the germline ends. In nucleotides, the CDR3 is TGTGCCAGCAGCTTGGCCCAGGGACAAGGGTTGGGCTACACCTTA. This codes for CASSLAQGQGLGYTL.

This chain connects TRBV6-5 to TRBJ2-3; no clear D gene. The CDR3 loop spans 17 amino acids. Trimming removed 0 bases from V and 1 base from J, with 14 bases in between. Germline V gene lookup returns CDR1 MNHEY and CDR2 SVGAGI. The CDR3 loop is CASSYSIFGSGTDTQYF. The CDR3 region has the DNA TGTGCCAGCAGTTACTCGATTTTTGGCTCCGGCACAGATACGCAGTATTTT.

The V call is TRBV2, the J call TRBJ2-1; 7 nucleotides line up with TRBD2. Unmatched junction bases numbered 10, after V lost 4 bases and J lost 7 bases. Germline values: CDR1 SNHLY, CDR2 FYNNEI. The CDR3 contains 15 residues. In DNA form, the CDR3 reads TGTGCCAGCAGTGTTCTGCCGGGACTACTAAATGAGCAGTTCTTC. Its protein product is CASSVLPGLLNEQFF.

This chain links TRBV19 with TRBJ2-7; the D is unclear. V was trimmed by 8 bases and J by 2 bases, leaving 16 bases between them. The CDR3 totals 14 residues. CDR1 LNHDA and CDR2 SQIVND come from the germline V gene (reference sequence). This chain's CDR3 is CASCQQHHAYEQYF. The DNA of the CDR3 is TGTGCCAGTTGTCAACAACATCACGCCTACGAGCAGTACTTC.

This clonotype turned up a few times. V and J are TRBV29-1 and TRBJ1-1; no clear D. The germline V gene has CDR1 SQVTM and CDR2 ANQGSEA. Trimming pared 5 bases from V and 7 bases from J, leaving 14 bases between. The CDR3 runs to 12 residues. The DNA for the CDR3 is TGCAGCGTTATGGGTCCGGACGGTGAAGCTTTCTTT. Protein product: CSVMGPDGEAFF.

This clonotype was recorded a few times. This sequence joins TRBV28 and TRBJ1-4; TRBD1 matches 7 bases. J was trimmed by 2 bases and V by 5 bases; bases with no gene match: 14. This CDR3 spans 18 amino acids. The germline CDR1 and CDR2 sequences are MDHEN and SYDVKM. The CDR3 loop reads CASSRGETSGQTNEKLFF. CDR3 sequence (DNA): TGTGCCAGCAGTCGGGGGGAAACCTCGGGACAGACTAATGAAAAACTGTTTTTT. Based on the CDR3 plus reference TRBV28 and TRBJ1-4, the full variable domain is DVKVTQSSRYLVKRTGEKVFLECVQDMDHENMFWYRQDPGLGLRLIYFSYDVKMKEKGDIPEGYSVSREKKERFSLILESASTNQTSMYLCASSRGETSGQTNEKLFFGSGTQLSVL.

This clonotype was seen at least ten times. J is TRBJ1-4 and V is TRBV28; the D gene is possibly TRBD1 (6 bases). With 2 bases removed from V and 2 bases from J, the gap between germline ends came to 9 bases. CDR1 and CDR2 from the germline V gene are MDHEN and SYDVKM. The CDR3 runs 15 residues. CDR3 in amino acids: CASSLGGATNEKLFF. The CDR3 DNA follows: TGTGCCAGCAGTTTAGGGGGGGCGACTAATGAAAAACTGTTTTTT.

The chain uses TRBV28 and TRBJ1-4; D possibly corresponds to TRBD1 (5 bases). There are 14 residues in the CDR3. The V end lost 6 bases, the J end lost 7 bases, and 15 bases lay between the germline ends. Germline assignment: CDR1 MDHEN and CDR2 SYDVKM. The CDR3 loop reads CASRSGGGTEKLFF. Here the CDR3 DNA reads TGTGCCAGCAGATCCGGCGGTGGGACTGAAAAACTGTTTTTT.

The V call is TRBV3-1, the J call TRBJ1-3; the D gene is possibly TRBD1 (5 bases). From germline, CDR1 is LGHDT and CDR2 YNNKEL (reference sequence). The V and J ends lost 0 bases and 2 bases respectively, with 11 bases between them. The CDR3 extends over 16 amino acids. CDR3: CASSQEWGSAGNTIYF. CDR3 coding DNA: TGTGCCAGCAGCCAAGAATGGGGGTCGGCTGGAAACACCATATATTTT.

There are many counts of this clonotype. J is TRBJ1-1 and V is TRBV6-5; TRBD1 aligns across 9 bases. The V gene end was trimmed by 2 bases and the J gene end by 5 bases; junction bases not matched to a gene: 15. The CDR3 totals 18 residues. Per germline, CDR1 MNHEY and CDR2 SVGAGI. The CDR3: CASSYTQGQGKSVTEAFF. The CDR3 DNA reads TGTGCCAGCAGTTACACACAGGGACAGGGAAAAAGTGTGACTGAAGCTTTCTTT.

This clonotype was seen only a few times. The V call is TRBV15, the J call TRBJ1-2; possibly TRBD1 for D (5 bases). CDR3 size: 18 residues. Germline CDR1 and CDR2: LNHNV and YYDKDF (reference sequence). Trimming shortened V by 3 bases and J by 3 bases, and 23 bases separated the two germline ends. CDR3 coding DNA: TGTGCCACCAGCAGTCCCGGGACGGCCCACGAAAGTCACTATGGCTACACCTTC. This translates into CATSSPGTAHESHYGYTF.

The V and J genes are TRBV6-1 and TRBJ2-7, with 10 bases identical to TRBD1. J gave up 2 bases and V 6 bases, and 7 bases lay outside the gene matches. The CDR3 is 15 residues long. The germline V gene has CDR1 MNHNS and CDR2 SASEGT. The CDR3 bases are TGTGCCAGCAGAGGAGGTGGGACAGGGGCCTACGAGCAGTACTTC. Residues: CASRGGGTGAYEQYF.

This clonotype was detected ten times or more. The chain has TRBV7-2 and TRBJ2-3, with 9 bases fitting TRBD2. Germline V lookup: CDR1 SGHTA, CDR2 FQGNSA. CDR3 size: 17 residues. Losses at the gene ends were 4 bases for V and 3 bases for J; bases not matched to a gene: 11. The CDR3 loop reads CASSSPTSGQLTDTQYF. CDR3 DNA sequence: TGTGCCAGCAGCTCTCCGACTAGCGGCCAACTTACAGATACGCAGTATTTT.

The sample holds many counts of this clonotype. The V call is TRBV7-2, the J call TRBJ2-1; 7 nucleotides match TRBD2. V was clipped by 8 bases and J by 2 bases; unmatched bases: 9. Germline assignment: CDR1 SGHTA and CDR2 FQGNSA. The CDR3 runs 15 residues. CDR3 nucleotides: TGTGCCAGCGGGATACACGGGGGGACCTACAATGAGCAGTTCTTC. Amino acids: CASGIHGGTYNEQFF.

This clonotype was counted between two and nine times. The chain has TRBV29-1 and TRBJ2-3; the D gene is possibly TRBD1 (6 bases). From germline, CDR1 is SQVTM and CDR2 ANQGSEA. The CDR3 length is 14 residues. V dropped 7 bases and J dropped 3 bases, with 17 bases sitting between them. Here the CDR3 DNA reads TGCAGCGCTGCCCTTCAGGGGCGGACAGATACGCAGTATTTT. Residues: CSAALQGRTDTQYF.

The CDR3 coding sequence is TGCAGCCTAAACAGGCTCCGATACTACAATGAGCAGTTCTTC. It translates to CSLNRLRYYNEQFF. The V and J genes are TRBV29-1 and TRBJ2-1, with D possibly TRBD1 on 5 matching bases. Trimming pared 8 bases from V and 3 bases from J, leaving 17 bases between. Germline CDR1 SQVTM, CDR2 ANQGSEA. This CDR3 comprises 14 residues.